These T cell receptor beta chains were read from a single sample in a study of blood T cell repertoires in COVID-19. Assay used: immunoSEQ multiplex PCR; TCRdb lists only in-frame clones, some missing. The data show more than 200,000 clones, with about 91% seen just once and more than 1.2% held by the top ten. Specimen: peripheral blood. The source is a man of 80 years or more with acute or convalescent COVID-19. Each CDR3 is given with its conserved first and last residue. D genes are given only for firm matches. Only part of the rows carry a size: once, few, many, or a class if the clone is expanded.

CASSYGSGSGYTF,TGTGCCAGCAGTTACGGTTCGGGTAGCGGCTACACCTTC,-,TRBJ1-2,TRBV6-6,-
CASSFSGATNTGELFF,TGCGCCAGCAGCTTTAGCGGGGCGACGAACACCGGGGAGCTGTTTTTT,-,TRBJ2-2,TRBV5-1,TRBD2
CASSSAGVHDGYEQYF,TGTGCCAGTAGTTCAGCGGGAGTCCATGATGGCTACGAGCAGTACTTC,-,TRBJ2-7,TRBV19,TRBD2
CASSLSSQQGRPYDYTF,TGTGCCAGCAGTTTATCCTCCCAACAGGGGCGGCCCTATGACTACACCTTC,once,TRBJ1-2,TRBV27,TRBD1
CASSLADFQETQYF,TGTGCCAGCAGCTTGGCGGACTTCCAAGAGACCCAGTACTTC,-,TRBJ2-5,TRBV5-6,-
CASSFVGGFNTDTQYF,TGTGCCAGCAGCTTCGTAGGAGGGTTTAACACAGATACGCAGTATTTT,-,TRBJ2-3,TRBV7-2,-
CASTRQGGNTEAFF,TGTGCCAGCACCAGACAGGGTGGGAACACTGAAGCTTTCTTT,-,TRBJ1-1,TRBV2,TRBD1
CSVGTGGGNTIYF,TGCAGCGTCGGTACAGGGGGAGGAAACACCATATATTTT,-,TRBJ1-3,TRBV29-1,TRBD1
CASSLGLTSTNEKLFF,TGTGCCAGCAGCTTGGGTCTTACATCAACTAATGAAAAACTGTTTTTT,-,TRBJ1-4,TRBV5-5,-
CARPPERTSGRTDTQYF,TGTGCCAGACCCCCAGAAAGGACTAGCGGGAGGACGGATACGCAGTATTTT,-,TRBJ2-3,TRBV5-3,TRBD2
CATLKAGTDTQYF,TGTGCCACCTTAAAAGCGGGCACAGATACGCAGTATTTT,-,TRBJ2-3,TRBV6-6,-
CASSPSPGTGGLEQYF,TGTGCCAGCTCACCAAGCCCCGGGACAGGGGGTTTAGAGCAGTACTTC,-,TRBJ2-7,TRBV18,TRBD1
CASSPWTGGNYGYTF,TGTGCCAGCAGCCCCTGGACAGGGGGAAACTATGGCTACACCTTC,-,TRBJ1-2,TRBV13,TRBD1
CASSYPRTGEETQYF,TGTGCCAGCAGTTACCCCCGGACAGGGGAGGAGACCCAGTACTTC,-,TRBJ2-5,TRBV6-6,TRBD1
CASRPRSITDTQYF,TGCGCCAGCAGGCCCAGATCAATTACAGATACGCAGTATTTT,-,TRBJ2-3,TRBV5-1,-
CASSSTSGGNTQYF,TGCGCCAGCAGCTCAACTAGCGGGGGCAATACGCAGTATTTT,-,TRBJ2-3,TRBV5-1,TRBD2
CTSSQHDRVPFVEYF,TGCACCAGCAGCCAACATGACAGGGTACCCTTCGTTGAGTACTTC,-,TRBJ2-7,TRBV1,-
CASSPPPLLAGGPNEQFF,TGTGCCAGTAGCCCACCCCCCCTTCTAGCGGGAGGGCCCAATGAGCAGTTCTTC,-,TRBJ2-1,TRBV19,TRBD2
CSVPKGWGGTDTQYF,TGCAGCGTCCCCAAGGGGTGGGGGGGCACAGATACGCAGTATTTT,-,TRBJ2-3,TRBV29-1,-
CASRHMGGVGAFF,TGTGCCAGCAGACATATGGGCGGGGTTGGAGCTTTCTTT,-,TRBJ1-1,TRBV28,-
CASSYSRSSGAYEQYF,TGTGCCAGCAGTTACTCTAGATCTAGCGGAGCCTACGAGCAGTACTTC,once,TRBJ2-7,TRBV6-5,TRBD2
CASSLGPGSRYEQYF,TGCGCCAGCAGCTTGGGCCCCGGGAGTCGGTACGAGCAGTACTTC,-,TRBJ2-7,TRBV5-1,-
CSARIRFQQYF,TGCAGTGCTAGAATCCGGTTTCAGCAGTACTTC,-,TRBJ2-7,TRBV20-1,-
CASSSGLAGGYNEQFF,TGCGCCAGCAGCTCGGGACTAGCGGGAGGATACAATGAGCAGTTCTTC,-,TRBJ2-1,TRBV5-1,TRBD2
CASSEEPYNSPLHF,TGTGCCAGCAGTGAAGAGCCCTATAATTCACCCCTCCACTTT,-,TRBJ1-6,TRBV6-1,-
CASSLALAGAAETQYF,TGCGCCAGCAGCTTGGCCTTAGCGGGAGCGGCTGAGACCCAGTACTTC,-,TRBJ2-5,TRBV5-1,TRBD2
CASPSSGRTDYEQYF,TGTGCCAGCCCTTCTAGCGGGAGGACAGACTACGAGCAGTACTTC,once,TRBJ2-7,TRBV18,TRBD2
CASSTPGHNTGELFF,TGTGCCAGTAGTACCCCGGGACACAACACCGGGGAGCTGTTTTTT,-,TRBJ2-2,TRBV19,-
CASRTLTGKRTEAFF,TGTGCCAGTAGAACCCTCACAGGGAAGAGGACTGAAGCTTTCTTT,-,TRBJ1-1,TRBV19,-
CSVDDRGLGEAFF,TGCAGCGTTGATGACAGGGGGCTCGGTGAAGCTTTCTTT,-,TRBJ1-1,TRBV29-1,TRBD1
CASSLGGLERVEQFF,TGTGCCAGCAGCCTGGGGGGACTAGAGAGGGTTGAGCAGTTCTTC,-,TRBJ2-1,TRBV5-4,TRBD2
CASSGLSSGANVLTF,TGCGCCAGCAGTGGTCTAAGCTCTGGGGCCAACGTCCTGACTTTC,-,TRBJ2-6,TRBV5-1,-